Below are 18 T cell receptor beta chains sequenced from a single sample in a study of T cell repertoires in cytomegalovirus infection. TCRdb independently ran MiXCR on the reads; one entry per CDR3 protein. The table shows 400,000 to 550,000 distinct CDR3 sequences, with around 11% occurring only once. Sequenced input: PBMCs. All receptors come from a human donor in good health (CMV status not recorded). Some clones in this sample may be carry-over from other donors' samples.

There are many counts of this clonotype. CDR3 sequence: CSASAGGTGTDTQYF. The CDR3 DNA is TGCAGTGCCTCAGCAGGGGGCACGGGCACAGATACGCAGTATTTT. This chain links TRBV20-1 with TRBJ2-3; 8 bases align to TRBD1. V gave up 6 bases and J gave up 1 base; unmatched junction bases: 9. The CDR3 is 15 amino acids. The V gene's germline CDR1 is DFQATT and CDR2 SNEGSKA (reference sequence).

This clonotype was seen ten or more times. This sequence joins TRBV24-1 and TRBJ2-2, with a weak D call TRBD1 (6 bases). This CDR3 has 14 amino acids. V was pared by 8 bases and J by 7 bases, with 16 bases between. Germline loops: CDR1 KGHDR, CDR2 SFDVKD. This CDR3 is CATNGQTWDGELFF. CDR3 in DNA: TGTGCCACCAATGGACAGACTTGGGACGGGGAGCTGTTTTTT.

This clonotype was counted a few times. This rearrangement joins TRBV29-1 to TRBJ2-7; perhaps TRBD2 as D (6 bases). CDR3 length: 13 amino acids. V lost 3 bases, J lost 2 bases, and 11 bases lay in between. The germline CDR1 and CDR2 sequences are SQVTM and ANQGSEA. The CDR3 is CSVELGGTYEQYF. The CDR3 DNA reads as TGCAGCGTTGAGCTAGGAGGGACCTACGAGCAGTACTTC.

This clonotype was recorded a few times. The chain is built from TRBV27 and TRBJ1-1; maybe TRBD1 (6 bases). Trimming pared 6 bases from V and 4 bases from J, leaving 18 bases between. This CDR3 spans 15 amino acids. The germline CDR1 and CDR2 sequences are MNHEY and SMNVEV (reference sequence). CDR3 sequence (DNA): TGTGCCAGCAGCGTCGCGGGGGCGATCGTCACTGAAGCTTTCTTT. Translated: CASSVAGAIVTEAFF.

CDR3 nucleotide sequence: TGTGCCAGTAGTATCTCGGACAAAGCAGTTACGCAGTATTTT. It codes for CASSISDKAVTQYF. The chain joins TRBV19 to TRBJ2-3, with D perhaps TRBD1 (5 bases). Trimming removed 3 bases from V and 8 bases from J, with 15 bases in between. Germline loops: CDR1 LNHDA, CDR2 SQIVND (reference sequence). The CDR3 totals 14 residues.

This clonotype came up many times. The chain links TRBV19 to TRBJ1-2; TRBD1 is a possible D gene (5 bases). The CDR3 runs 16 residues. Germline loops: CDR1 LNHDA, CDR2 SQIVND (reference sequence). Trimming cost V 6 bases and J 3 bases, with 20 bases left between them. CDR3 sequence (DNA): TGTGCCAGTAGGCAGGGACTCACTCGCACGGACTATGGCTACACCTTC. Amino acid sequence: CASRQGLTRTDYGYTF.

This clonotype was seen at least ten times. The chain couples TRBV5-1 to TRBJ2-7; TRBD2 aligns across 9 bases. Per germline, CDR1 SGHRS and CDR2 YFSETQ. V was pared by 0 bases and J by 2 bases, with 3 bases of the junction left unmatched. The CDR3 has 15 residues. The CDR3 bases are TGCGCCAGCAGCTTGGCTGCGGGAGGGCCCTACGAGCAGTACTTC. This encodes CASSLAAGGPYEQYF.

The chain links TRBV12-3 or TRBV12-4 to TRBJ1-1; the match to TRBD1 covers 12 bases. There are 16 residues in the CDR3. J gave up 9 bases and V 4 bases, and 12 bases lay outside the gene matches. CDR3 sequence (DNA): TGTGCCAGCAGTTCCGGGACAGGGGGCGCGGGGGTTCAAGCTTTCTTT. It codes for CASSSGTGGAGVQAFF.

The CDR3 coding sequence is TGTGCCAGCAGTTTAGACAGGGGTAAGAGTGAGCAGTTCTTC. Protein: CASSLDRGKSEQFF. The chain joins TRBV6-6 to TRBJ2-1, with 8 bases fitting TRBD1. The CDR3 loop spans 14 amino acids. Germline CDR1 MNHNY, CDR2 SVGAGI (reference sequence). Germline trimming cut 4 bases from V and 9 bases from J; bases unmatched to any gene: 8.

There are many counts of this clonotype. CDR3 sequence: CASRDTGSPRGNYGYTF. The CDR3, as DNA: TGTGCCAGCAGGGACACAGGGTCGCCTAGGGGTAACTATGGCTACACCTTC. J is TRBJ1-2 and V is TRBV6-1; weak D call: TRBD1 (6 bases). The V and J ends lost 6 bases and 1 base respectively, with 21 bases between them. The CDR3 extends over 17 amino acids. Looked up from germline, CDR1 is MNHNS and CDR2 is SASEGT.

This clonotype showed up many times. CDR3 nucleotide sequence: TGTGCCAGCAGTTACAGTGGGGTTTGGAACACTGAAGCTTTCTTT. The encoded protein is CASSYSGVWNTEAFF. V usage is TRBV6-5 and J usage is TRBJ1-1; D is unclear. In germline, CDR1 is MNHEY, CDR2 SVGAGI. The CDR3 runs 15 residues. V shed 2 bases and J shed 1 base, with 11 bases lying between them.

This clonotype was observed a handful of times. The chain has TRBV12-3 or TRBV12-4 and TRBJ2-5, with TRBD2 identical over 13 bases. The CDR3 length is 15 residues. The junction had 7 bases not matched to a gene; V was cut back by 5 bases and J by 7 bases. The CDR3 coding sequence is TGTGCCAGCAGTACCCAGACTAGCGGGGGGTGGACCCAGTACTTC. Translation: CASSTQTSGGWTQYF.

The chain uses TRBV14 and TRBJ2-7; 7 bases align to TRBD1. The germline V gene encodes CDR1 SGHDN and CDR2 FVKESK. This CDR3 region has 15 residues. Losses at the gene ends were 1 base for V and 1 base for J; bases not matched to a gene: 4. CDR3 residues: CASSQVTGWSYEQYF. The CDR3 region has the DNA TGTGCCAGCAGCCAAGTGACAGGGTGGTCCTACGAGCAGTACTTC.

This clonotype has at least ten counts. The V call is TRBV6-6, the J call TRBJ1-1; 8 bases align to TRBD1. CDR3 length: 15 amino acids. V shed 7 bases and J 0 bases; nucleotides not matched to a gene: 7. CDR1 is MNHNY and CDR2 is SVGAGI in the germline V gene (reference sequence). Written as DNA, the CDR3 is TGTGCCAGCACCCCCTGGGACAGGATGAACACTGAAGCTTTCTTT. Amino acids: CASTPWDRMNTEAFF.

This clonotype was detected many times. The V and J genes are TRBV7-8 and TRBJ2-7; 11 nucleotides line up with TRBD1. The length of the CDR3 is 15 residues. The ends lost 5 bases at V and 3 bases at J; junction bases unmatched: 6. Germline V gives CDR1 SGHVS, CDR2 FQNEAQ. The CDR3: CASSLGTGGFYEQYF. The CDR3 region has the DNA TGTGCCAGCAGCCTAGGGACAGGGGGTTTCTACGAGCAGTACTTC. The entire variable domain, with the rest obtained from reference TRBV7-8 and TRBJ2-7, is as follows: GAGVSQSPRYKVAKRGQDVALRCDPISGHVSLFWYQQALGQGPEFLTYFQNEAQLDKSGLPSDRFFAERPEGSVSTLKIQRTQQEDSAVYLCASSLGTGGFYEQYFGPGTRLTVT.

This clonotype came up many times. V and J are TRBV12-3 or TRBV12-4 and TRBJ1-4; TRBD1 might be the D (5 bases). Trimming cost V 7 bases and J 8 bases, with 14 bases left between them. The CDR3 totals 13 residues. The CDR3 sequence: CASTLGGVEKLFF. CDR3 in DNA: TGTGCCAGCACCCTTGGAGGGGTCGAAAAACTGTTTTTT.

This clonotype has more than one count but fewer than ten. The V gene is TRBV5-1, the J gene TRBJ2-1; 7 nucleotides agree with TRBD2. J was trimmed by 3 bases and V by 1 base; bases with no gene match: 4. The CDR3 is 15 amino acids. The germline gives CDR1 SGHRS, CDR2 YFSETQ. The CDR3, as DNA: TGCGCCAGCAGCTTGAGCGGGACCCTCTACAATGAGCAGTTCTTC. Amino acids: CASSLSGTLYNEQFF.

This clonotype was seen ten or more times. The V gene is TRBV7-8, the J gene TRBJ2-6; D unclear. V shed 6 bases and J shed 1 base, with 7 bases lying between them. Germline CDR1 SGHVS, CDR2 FQNEAQ. The CDR3 is made up of 14 amino acids. The CDR3 loop reads CASRTPSGANVLTF. The DNA for the CDR3 is TGTGCCAGCAGAACACCGTCTGGGGCCAACGTCCTGACTTTC.